What follows is one T cell receptor beta chain and its context. CD45RO-negative, CCR7-selected cells formed the naive CD8 fraction, which excluded terminally differentiated effector memory CD45RA+ cells. These data are taken from a study of shared clonotypes between healthy human individuals. V gave up 4 bases and J gave up 6 bases; unmatched junction bases: 8. Germline V gene sequence: CDR1 SNHLY, CDR2 FYNNEI. The length of the CDR3 is 15 residues. Generated by immunoSEQ multiplex PCR, the TCRdb table keeps only in-frame clones and is missing some. The table records some 2,000,000 clones, just under 95% of them present only once.

The gene calls are TRBV2 and TRBJ1-1, with TRBD1 matching over 10 bases. The specimen sequenced was naive CD8+ T cells sorted from blood. This receptor was taken from a man aged 18 to 29 in good health. The CDR3 DNA follows: TGTGCCAGCAGTGGGGCCGGGACAGGGGTCTCTGAAGCTTTCTTT. Amino acids: CASSGAGTGVSEAFF.